This T cell receptor beta chain was obtained from a study of cytomegalovirus exposure and HLA in healthy donors. Study as a whole: Earlier findings included some 120 million unique TCR beta sequences obtained from around 180 million T cells. Findings and caveats of the study: Associated with cytomegalovirus, according to the listing, were approximately 160 TCR beta chains. TRBV6-2, TRBV6-3 and other indistinguishable V segments were excluded.

Worth noting for this clone: Antigen unknown.

The PCR was carried out with 60 Vbeta primers and 13 Jbeta primers. Clones were read by immunoSEQ multiplex PCR, and TCRdb kept only the in-frame ones, dropping some. The sample carries approximately 140,000 clones, 60% to 85% recorded once. The length of the CDR3 is 13 residues. V was pared by 6 bases and J by 0 bases, with 6 bases between. Per the germline V gene, CDR1 is MDHEN and CDR2 is SYDVKM. Sequenced material: PBMCs. The sequence derives from a man between 35 and 55 years old in good health and CMV-seropositive. The chain is built from TRBV28 and TRBJ1-5, with D unclear. The CDR3 protein is CASRQYSNQPQHF. In nucleotides, the CDR3 is TGTGCCAGCAGACAGTATAGCAATCAGCCCCAGCATTTT.